This T cell receptor (beta chain) was obtained from a study of shared clonotypes between healthy human individuals. To note about this clone: What it binds is unknown.

General observations from the study: What rarefaction showed was incomplete sorted-subset sequencing despite large depth.

Here immunoSEQ multiplex PCR was the method, and the copy in TCRdb shows in-frame clones only, minus some. The table shows millions of clones, with approximately 95% occurring only once. This TCR was sampled from a man aged 18 to 30 in good health. Some clones in this sample may be carry-over from other donors' samples. The specimen was naive CD4+ T cells from PBMCs. The subset denotes: CD45RA+ positively selected.

The CDR3 nucleotides read TGTGCCAGCAGCGGAGCTGGCGGCTCTTACCAAGATACGCAGTATTTT. This codes for CASSGAGGSYQDTQYF. The chain links TRBV7-9 to TRBJ2-3; no clear D. CDR3 length equals 16 residues. Per germline, CDR1 SEHNR and CDR2 FQNEAQ (reference sequence). Trimming left V 5 bases short and J 5 bases short, with 20 bases between.